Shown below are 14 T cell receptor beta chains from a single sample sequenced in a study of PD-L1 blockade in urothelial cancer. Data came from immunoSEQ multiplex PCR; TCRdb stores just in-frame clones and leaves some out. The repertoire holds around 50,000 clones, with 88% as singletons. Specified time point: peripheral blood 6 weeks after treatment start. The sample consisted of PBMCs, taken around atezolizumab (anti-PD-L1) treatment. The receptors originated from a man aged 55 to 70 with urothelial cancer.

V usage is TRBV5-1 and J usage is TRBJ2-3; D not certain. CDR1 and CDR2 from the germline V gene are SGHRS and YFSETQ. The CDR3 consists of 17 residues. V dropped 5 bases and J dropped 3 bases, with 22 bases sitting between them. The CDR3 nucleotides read TGCGCCAGCAGTTCAGGAAGCAGGTGGGCATCTACAGATACGCAGTATTTT. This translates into CASSSGSRWASTDTQYF.

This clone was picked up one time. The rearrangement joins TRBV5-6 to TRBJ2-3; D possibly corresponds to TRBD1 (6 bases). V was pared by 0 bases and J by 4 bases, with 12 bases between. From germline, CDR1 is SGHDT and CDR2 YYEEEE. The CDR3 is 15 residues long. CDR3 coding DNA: TGTGCCAGCAGCTTGGTAACAGGGAGTGCAGATACGCAGTATTTT. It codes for CASSLVTGSADTQYF.

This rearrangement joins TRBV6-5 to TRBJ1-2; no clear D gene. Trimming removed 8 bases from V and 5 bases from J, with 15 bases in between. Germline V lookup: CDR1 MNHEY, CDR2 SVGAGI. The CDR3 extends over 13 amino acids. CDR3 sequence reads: CASGSNRQYGYTF. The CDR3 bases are TGTGCCAGCGGGTCGAACAGACAATATGGCTACACCTTC.

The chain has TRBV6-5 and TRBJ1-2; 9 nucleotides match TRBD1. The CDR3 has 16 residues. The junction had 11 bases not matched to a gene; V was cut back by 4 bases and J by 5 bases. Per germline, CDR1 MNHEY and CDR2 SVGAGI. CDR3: CASSSFTGTGRYGYTF. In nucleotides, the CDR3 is TGTGCCAGCAGTTCTTTTACCGGGACAGGGCGGTATGGCTACACCTTC.

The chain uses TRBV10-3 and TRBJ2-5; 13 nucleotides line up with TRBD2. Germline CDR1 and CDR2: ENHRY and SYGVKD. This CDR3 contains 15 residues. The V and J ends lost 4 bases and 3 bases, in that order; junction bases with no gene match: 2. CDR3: CAISGGLAGKETQYF. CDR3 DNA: TGTGCCATCAGTGGGGGACTAGCGGGAAAAGAGACCCAGTACTTC.

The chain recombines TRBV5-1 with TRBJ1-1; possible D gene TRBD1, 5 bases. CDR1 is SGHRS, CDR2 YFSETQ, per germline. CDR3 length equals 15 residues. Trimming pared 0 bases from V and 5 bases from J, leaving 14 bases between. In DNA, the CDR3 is TGCGCCAGCAGCTTGGCCGGGGACGGGGGGACTGAAGCTTTCTTT. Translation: CASSLAGDGGTEAFF.

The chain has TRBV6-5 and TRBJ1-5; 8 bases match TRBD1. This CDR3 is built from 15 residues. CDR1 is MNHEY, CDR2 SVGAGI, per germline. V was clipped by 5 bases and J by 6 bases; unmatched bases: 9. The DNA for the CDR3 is TGTGCCAGCAGTCAAACCCAGGGGGCTGGTCAGCCCCAGCATTTT. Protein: CASSQTQGAGQPQHF.

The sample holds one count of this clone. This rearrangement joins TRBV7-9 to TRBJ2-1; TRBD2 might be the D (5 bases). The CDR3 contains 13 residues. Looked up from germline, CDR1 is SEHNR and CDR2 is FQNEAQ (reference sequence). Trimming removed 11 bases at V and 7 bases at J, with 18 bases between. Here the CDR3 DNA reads TGTGCCGGGCGGCGGGCTGCGCGGAATGAGCAGTTCTTC. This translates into CAGRRAARNEQFF. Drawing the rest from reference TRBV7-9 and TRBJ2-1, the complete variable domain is DTGVSQNPRHKITKRGQNVTFRCDPISEHNRLYWYRQTLGQGPEFLTYFQNEAQLEKSRLLSDRFSAERPKGSFSTLEIQRTEQGDSAMYLCAGRRAARNEQFFGPGTRLTVL.

This chain's CDR3 is CASSSGDYDTQYF. The CDR3 DNA is TGTGCCAGCAGCTCGGGGGACTACGATACGCAGTATTTT. The chain links TRBV7-2 to TRBJ2-3, with 7 positions matching TRBD2. The CDR3 is 13 amino acids. Germline V gene data show CDR1 as SGHTA and CDR2 as FQGNSA. Unmatched junction bases numbered 4, after V lost 4 bases and J lost 6 bases.

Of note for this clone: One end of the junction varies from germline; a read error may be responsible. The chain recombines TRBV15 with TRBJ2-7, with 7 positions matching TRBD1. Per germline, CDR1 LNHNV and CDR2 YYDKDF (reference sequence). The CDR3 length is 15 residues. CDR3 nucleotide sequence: TGTGCCACCAGCAGAGCCGGACAGGCCTCCAACGAGCAGTACTTC. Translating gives CATSRAGQASNEQYF.

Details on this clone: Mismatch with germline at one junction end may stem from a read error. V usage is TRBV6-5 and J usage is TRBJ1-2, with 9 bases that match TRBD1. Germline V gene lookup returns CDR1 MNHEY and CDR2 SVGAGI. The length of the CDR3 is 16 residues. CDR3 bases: TGTGCCGGCAGTTACAGACCCGGGACAGGGTCCATTCTACTCACCTTC. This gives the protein CAGSYRPGTGSILLTF.

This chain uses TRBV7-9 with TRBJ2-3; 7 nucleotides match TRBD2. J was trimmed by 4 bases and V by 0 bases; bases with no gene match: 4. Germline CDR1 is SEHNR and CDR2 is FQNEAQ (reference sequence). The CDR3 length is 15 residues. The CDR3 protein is CASSLASGRADTQYF. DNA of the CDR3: TGTGCCAGCAGCTTAGCTTCTGGGAGGGCAGATACGCAGTATTTT.

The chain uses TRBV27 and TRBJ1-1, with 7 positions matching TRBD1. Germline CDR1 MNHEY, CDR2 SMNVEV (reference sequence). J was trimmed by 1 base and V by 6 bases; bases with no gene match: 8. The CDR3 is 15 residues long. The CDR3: CASSLGTVPNTEAFF. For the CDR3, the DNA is TGTGCCAGCAGCCTGGGGACAGTCCCGAACACTGAAGCTTTCTTT.

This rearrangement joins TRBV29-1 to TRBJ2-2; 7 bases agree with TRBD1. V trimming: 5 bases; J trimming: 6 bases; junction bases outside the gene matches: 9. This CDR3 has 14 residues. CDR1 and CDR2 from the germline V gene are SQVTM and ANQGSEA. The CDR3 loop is CSVSIRQGAGELFF. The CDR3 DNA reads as TGCAGCGTTAGTATTAGACAGGGCGCCGGGGAGCTGTTTTTT.